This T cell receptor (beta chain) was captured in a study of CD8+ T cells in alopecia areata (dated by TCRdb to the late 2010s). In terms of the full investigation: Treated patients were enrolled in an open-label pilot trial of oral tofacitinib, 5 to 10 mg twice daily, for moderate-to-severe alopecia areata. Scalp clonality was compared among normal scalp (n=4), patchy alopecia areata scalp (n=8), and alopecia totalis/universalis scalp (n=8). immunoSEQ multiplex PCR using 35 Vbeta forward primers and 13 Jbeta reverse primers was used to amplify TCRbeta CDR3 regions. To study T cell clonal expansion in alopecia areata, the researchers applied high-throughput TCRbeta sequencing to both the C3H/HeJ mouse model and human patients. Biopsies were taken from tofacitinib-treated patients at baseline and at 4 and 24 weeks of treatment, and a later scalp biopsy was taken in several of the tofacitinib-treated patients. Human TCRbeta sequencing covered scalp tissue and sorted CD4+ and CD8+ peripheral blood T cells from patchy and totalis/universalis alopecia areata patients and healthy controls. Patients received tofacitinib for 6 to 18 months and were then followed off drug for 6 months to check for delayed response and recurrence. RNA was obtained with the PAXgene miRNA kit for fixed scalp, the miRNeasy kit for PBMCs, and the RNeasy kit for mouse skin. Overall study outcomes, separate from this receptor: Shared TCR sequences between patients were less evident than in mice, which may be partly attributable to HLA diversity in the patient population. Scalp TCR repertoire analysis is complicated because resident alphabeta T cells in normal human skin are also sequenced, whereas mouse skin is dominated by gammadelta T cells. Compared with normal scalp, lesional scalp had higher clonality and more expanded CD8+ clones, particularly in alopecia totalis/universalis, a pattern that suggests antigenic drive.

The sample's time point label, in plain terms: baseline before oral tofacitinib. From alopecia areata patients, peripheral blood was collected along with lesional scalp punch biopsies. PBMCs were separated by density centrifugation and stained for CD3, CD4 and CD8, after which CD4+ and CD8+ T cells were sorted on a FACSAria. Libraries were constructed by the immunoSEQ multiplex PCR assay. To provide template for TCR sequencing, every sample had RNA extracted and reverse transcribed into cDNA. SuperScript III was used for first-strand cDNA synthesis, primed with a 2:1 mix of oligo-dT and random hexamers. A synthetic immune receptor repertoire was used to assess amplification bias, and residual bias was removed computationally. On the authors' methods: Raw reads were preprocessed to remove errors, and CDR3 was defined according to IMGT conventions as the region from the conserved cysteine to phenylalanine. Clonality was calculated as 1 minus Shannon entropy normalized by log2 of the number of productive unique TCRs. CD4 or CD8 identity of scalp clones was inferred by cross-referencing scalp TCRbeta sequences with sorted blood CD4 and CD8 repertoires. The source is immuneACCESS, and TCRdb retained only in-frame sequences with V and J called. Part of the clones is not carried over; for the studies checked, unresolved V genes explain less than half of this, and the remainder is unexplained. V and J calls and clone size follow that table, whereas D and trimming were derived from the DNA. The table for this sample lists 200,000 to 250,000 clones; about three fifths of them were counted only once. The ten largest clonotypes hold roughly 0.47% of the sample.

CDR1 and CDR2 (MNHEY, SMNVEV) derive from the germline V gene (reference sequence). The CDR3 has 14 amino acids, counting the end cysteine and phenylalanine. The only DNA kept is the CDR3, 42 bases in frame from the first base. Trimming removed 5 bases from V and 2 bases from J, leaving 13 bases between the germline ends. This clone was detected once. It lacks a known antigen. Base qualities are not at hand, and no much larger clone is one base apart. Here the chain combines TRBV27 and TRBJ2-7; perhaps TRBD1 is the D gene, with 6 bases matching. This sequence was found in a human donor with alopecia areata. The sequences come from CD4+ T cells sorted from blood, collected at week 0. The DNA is TGTGCCAGCAGTCCTCCCCGGGACACCTACGAGCAGTACTTC. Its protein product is CASSPPRDTYEQYF.